This TCR beta chain was found in a study of cytomegalovirus exposure and HLA in healthy donors. Data came from immunoSEQ multiplex PCR; TCRdb stores just in-frame clones and leaves some out. The table lists more than 150,000 clones, about 88% of them singletons. This CDR3 is 14 amino acids long. The V segment lost 6 bases and the J segment 13 bases; nucleotides outside the gene matches: 11. Germline CDR1 reads SEHNR; CDR2 reads FQNEAQ (reference sequence). V and J are TRBV7-9 and TRBJ1-6; 8 bases agree with TRBD1. This TCR was sampled from a man aged 18 to 30 in good health and CMV-seronegative. Sequenced: PBMCs. This CDR3 reads CASSSGGTFSPLHF. CDR3 bases: TGTGCCAGCAGTTCAGGGGGCACGTTCTCTCCCCTCCACTTT.